These 12 T cell receptor beta chains were sequenced from one sample in a study of siplizumab effects on memory and regulatory T cells. In the mixed lymphocyte reaction, cells were cocultured for six to seven days at 37°C. Their specific antigens are unknown. TCRdb's table, derived via immunoSEQ multiplex PCR, lists solely in-frame clones and lacks some. The data contain approximately 4,800 clones, just under 50% of them singletons. The sequencing sample was made of CFSE-low (dividing) CD4+ T cells sorted from an allogeneic mixed lymphocyte reaction. The source is a human donor in good health; the cells came from an allogeneic mixed lymphocyte reaction. Some clones in this sample may be carry-over from other donors' samples.

Only a few counts were recorded for this clone. This CDR3 is CASSPQSNQGTNTEAFF. The CDR3 DNA sequence: TGTGCCAGCTCACCGCAGTCAAATCAGGGTACGAACACTGAAGCTTTCTTT. The rearrangement joins TRBV18 to TRBJ1-1; D possibly corresponds to TRBD1 (5 bases). The CDR3 sequence is 17 residues long. Germline V gives CDR1 KGHSH, CDR2 LQKENI. The V and J ends lost 3 bases and 1 base respectively, with 18 bases between them.

This chain connects TRBV19 to TRBJ1-3; perhaps TRBD1 as D (5 bases). The CDR3 is 19 amino acids. V was shortened by 4 bases and J by 5 bases, with 27 bases between the two germline ends. CDR1 LNHDA and CDR2 SQIVND come from the germline V gene (reference sequence). The CDR3 sequence is CASSTPREGAALYRNTIYF. The CDR3 coding sequence is TGTGCCAGTAGTACCCCTCGGGAAGGGGCAGCTCTATATCGAAACACCATATATTTT.

This clone was counted a few times. The chain joins TRBV19 to TRBJ2-2; no clear D gene. V was cut by 3 bases and J by 0 bases, with 8 bases left in between. The CDR3 contains 15 residues. Germline lookup yields CDR1 LNHDA and CDR2 SQIVND (reference sequence). The CDR3 region is CASSMGATNTGELFF. In DNA, the CDR3 is TGTGCCAGTAGTATGGGCGCCACGAACACCGGGGAGCTGTTTTTT.

The chain employs TRBV23-1 and TRBJ2-7, with 9 bases aligning to TRBD1. Being an ORF, TRBV23-1 has a function that is uncertain. The CDR3 is 17 amino acids. V was clipped by 7 bases and J by 2 bases; unmatched bases: 15. The CDR3 DNA reads as TGCGCCAGCACCGGGACAGGGATTAGGCTTGGGGCCTACGAGCAGTACTTC. Translating it yields CASTGTGIRLGAYEQYF.

The V and J genes are TRBV18 and TRBJ2-5; the match to TRBD1 covers 8 bases. Germline V CDR1 and CDR2: KGHSH, LQKENI. After removal of 3 bases from V and 4 bases from J, the junction contained 10 bases not matched to a gene. This CDR3 has 16 residues. CDR3 sequence reads: CASSPLPTGVGETQYF. CDR3 nucleotides: TGTGCCAGCTCACCCCTCCCGACAGGGGTCGGAGAGACCCAGTACTTC.

This clone occurred a few times. The chain joins TRBV5-6 to TRBJ1-2; D is ambiguous. Germline CDR1 is SGHDT and CDR2 is YYEEEE. CDR3 length equals 14 residues. Trimming took off 7 bases at V and 4 bases at J, with 17 bases between the two ends. The CDR3 loop reads CASALPDTGYGYTF. In nucleotides, the CDR3 is TGTGCCAGCGCCCTCCCCGACACTGGCTATGGCTACACCTTC.

This chain connects TRBV11-2 to TRBJ2-5; tentative D call: TRBD2 (6 bases). The germline V and J ends were trimmed by 6 bases and 5 bases, with 16 bases remaining between them. The CDR3 has 14 amino acids. Per the germline V gene, CDR1 is SGHAT and CDR2 is FQNNGV. The CDR3 loop is CASRTILARETQYF. The DNA for the CDR3 is TGTGCCAGCAGAACGATACTAGCTCGGGAGACCCAGTACTTC.

The chain uses TRBV7-8 and TRBJ1-5; possible D gene TRBD1, 5 bases. The germline V and J ends were trimmed by 2 bases and 5 bases, with 13 bases remaining between them. The CDR3 is 15 amino acids. Germline V gene lookup returns CDR1 SGHVS and CDR2 FQNEAQ. The CDR3 reads CASSLMAGPDQPQHF. CDR3 in DNA: TGTGCCAGCAGCTTAATGGCAGGGCCGGATCAGCCCCAGCATTTT.

This clone was detected a few times. The rearrangement joins TRBV7-8 to TRBJ2-1, with D tentatively TRBD1 (6 bases). The CDR3 has 14 amino acids. The germline gives CDR1 SGHVS, CDR2 FQNEAQ. V was shortened by 5 bases and J by 7 bases, with 15 bases between the two germline ends. DNA for the CDR3: TGTGCCAGCAGCCCCTGGGACAAGAGGAATGAGCAGTTCTTC. Translation gives CASSPWDKRNEQFF.

This clone is judged medium-sized (0.01 to 0.1%). This chain joins TRBV9 and TRBJ1-6; perhaps TRBD1 as D (6 bases). This CDR3 region has 15 residues. V was clipped by 0 bases and J by 9 bases, with 13 bases between them. Germline CDR1 SGDLS, CDR2 YYNGEE. The CDR3 nucleotides are TGTGCCAGCAGCGTAGGTCCAGGGGTGAGTTCACCCCTCCACTTT. Encoded protein: CASSVGPGVSSPLHF.

This chain uses TRBV19 with TRBJ1-5, with D perhaps TRBD1 (6 bases). There are 15 residues in the CDR3. Germline CDR1 LNHDA, CDR2 SQIVND (reference sequence). V was shortened by 4 bases and J by 4 bases, with 14 bases between the two germline ends. CDR3 in DNA: TGTGCCAGTAGTAGGAGGACAGCTAGTAATCAGCCCCAGCATTTT. Amino acid sequence: CASSRRTASNQPQHF. The complete variable domain, with remaining parts taken from reference TRBV19 and TRBJ1-5, reads DGGITQSPKYLFRKEGQNVTLSCEQNLNHDAMYWYRQDPGQGLRLIYYSQIVNDFQKGDIAEGYSVSREKKESFPLTVTSAQKNPTAFYLCASSRRTASNQPQHFGDGTRLSIL.

This clone was seen a few times. The chain has TRBV7-9 and TRBJ2-7; the D gene is possibly TRBD1 (5 bases). CDR1 and CDR2 (germline): SEHNR, FQNEAQ (reference sequence). The CDR3 totals 17 residues. The ends were cut back, 0 bases at V and 0 bases at J, with 15 bases in the middle. CDR3 DNA: TGTGCCAGCAGCTTAGCGCGGTTGAGAGACAGCTCCTACGAGCAGTACTTC. It translates to CASSLARLRDSSYEQYF.